One and the same sample provided the 14 T cell receptor beta chains below, sequenced in a study of T cell changes during pregnancy in multiple sclerosis (dated by TCRdb to the late 2010s). Libraries were made using the immunoSEQ multiplex PCR assay. The table was pulled from immuneACCESS by TCRdb, which kept in-frame rearrangements only. Such tables lose some clones; where checked, under half of the loss comes from unresolved V genes, and the rest has no known cause. Within this sample are 70,000 to 100,000 clones, with over 85% of them counted one time only. The top ten hold roughly 1% of the sample. Source: peripheral blood, taken in the first trimester of pregnancy. The receptors stem from a female donor with multiple sclerosis, enrolled in a pregnancy study.

The chain joins TRBV5-4 to TRBJ1-2, with a weak D call TRBD1 (5 bases). Germline CDR1 and CDR2: SGHNT and YYREEE (reference sequence). The CDR3 extends over 13 amino acids. Trimming removed 0 bases at V and 6 bases at J, with 9 bases between. The CDR3 spells CASSLEDTHGYTF. The CDR3 nucleotides read TGTGCCAGCAGCTTGGAGGACACCCATGGCTACACCTTC.

The chain recombines TRBV5-5 with TRBJ1-1, with 11 bases fitting TRBD1. Germline V lookup: CDR1 SGHKS, CDR2 YYEKEE (reference sequence). V shed 3 bases and J 5 bases; nucleotides not matched to a gene: 6. The CDR3 length is 15 residues. CDR3 sequence: CASSSGGQGDTEAFF. CDR3 DNA sequence: TGTGCCAGCAGCTCTGGGGGACAGGGGGATACTGAAGCTTTCTTT.

The chain links TRBV5-5 to TRBJ1-5, with D perhaps TRBD1 (5 bases). V was clipped by 2 bases and J by 2 bases, with 8 bases between them. This CDR3 spans 14 amino acids. Germline V gives CDR1 SGHKS, CDR2 YYEKEE (reference sequence). The CDR3 DNA reads as TGTGCCAGCAGCTTTTGGGGGGGCAATCAGCCCCAGCATTTT. Translation gives CASSFWGGNQPQHF.

V gene TRBV7-2 combines with J gene TRBJ1-6; D is perhaps TRBD1 (6 bases). V lost 5 bases and J 6 bases, leaving 8 bases between the germline ends. Per the germline V gene, CDR1 is SGHTA and CDR2 is FQGNSA. CDR3 length: 13 amino acids. In DNA form, the CDR3 reads TGTGCCAGCAGCCGGGACACTAATTCACCCCTCCACTTT. Translating it yields CASSRDTNSPLHF.

The chain uses TRBV10-3 and TRBJ2-3; the D is unclear. The germline CDR1 and CDR2 sequences are ENHRY and SYGVKD. CDR3 size: 13 residues. Trimming left V 4 bases short and J 2 bases short, with 7 bases between. CDR3 residues: CAISGLSTDTQYF. The CDR3 region has the DNA TGTGCCATCAGTGGTCTTTCCACAGATACGCAGTATTTT.

The rearrangement joins TRBV4-1 to TRBJ2-7; tentatively, D is TRBD1 (5 bases). CDR1 MGHRA and CDR2 YSYEKL come from the germline V gene. V lost 0 bases to trimming and J lost 2 bases, with 11 bases between them. The CDR3 spans 15 residues. CDR3 DNA sequence: TGCGCCAGCAGCCAAGATAGTCAGGGCGCCTACGAGCAGTACTTC. Translated: CASSQDSQGAYEQYF.

This rearrangement joins TRBV5-4 to TRBJ1-6, with D perhaps matching TRBD1 (5 bases). This CDR3 has 17 residues. CDR1 SGHNT and CDR2 YYREEE come from the germline V gene (reference sequence). Trimming took off 3 bases at V and 4 bases at J, with 17 bases between the two ends. The chain's CDR3 is CASSSGRSGDYNSPLHF. In DNA form, the CDR3 reads TGTGCCAGCAGCTCTGGACGTTCGGGGGATTATAATTCACCCCTCCACTTT.

V and J are TRBV5-1 and TRBJ1-4, with D unresolved. CDR1 is SGHRS, CDR2 YFSETQ, per germline. This CDR3 region has 13 residues. With 0 bases removed from V and 3 bases from J, the gap between germline ends came to 3 bases. The CDR3 DNA follows: TGCGCCAGCAGCTTGGGGCCTAATGAAAAACTGTTTTTT. Protein sequence: CASSLGPNEKLFF. The full variable domain, in which reference TRBV5-1 and TRBJ1-4 provide the parts outside the CDR3, is KAGVTQTPRYLIKTRGQQVTLSCSPISGHRSVSWYQQTPGQGLQFLFEYFSETQRNKGNFPGRFSGRQFSNSRSEMNVSTLELGDSALYLCASSLGPNEKLFFGSGTQLSVL.

This sequence joins TRBV7-9 and TRBJ1-5, with D possibly TRBD1 on 6 matching bases. The V and J ends lost 1 base and 2 bases respectively, with 9 bases between them. This CDR3 comprises 15 residues. Germline V gene lookup returns CDR1 SEHNR and CDR2 FQNEAQ (reference sequence). CDR3 DNA: TGTGCCAGCAGCTTAGGCAGGGGAGGCAATCAGCCCCAGCATTTT. This translates into CASSLGRGGNQPQHF. The variable domain in full, with the rest retrieved from reference TRBV7-9 and TRBJ1-5, is DTGVSQNPRHKITKRGQNVTFRCDPISEHNRLYWYRQTLGQGPEFLTYFQNEAQLEKSRLLSDRFSAERPKGSFSTLEIQRTEQGDSAMYLCASSLGRGGNQPQHFGDGTRLSIL.

This clone showed up just once. The V call is TRBV30, the J call TRBJ2-7; TRBD1 might be the D (6 bases). Trimming left V 8 bases short and J 3 bases short, with 14 bases between. CDR3 length: 12 amino acids. Per the germline V gene, CDR1 is GTSNPN and CDR2 is SVGIG (reference sequence). In DNA, the CDR3 is TGTGCCGGGAACAGGGCAGGCTACGAGCAGTACTTC. Its protein is CAGNRAGYEQYF.

CDR3 protein: CASSQGGRSHNEQFF. CDR3 DNA sequence: TGTGCCAGCTCCCAAGGCGGGAGAAGCCACAATGAGCAGTTCTTC. The chain employs TRBV2 and TRBJ2-1, with TRBD2 matching over 7 bases. J lost 5 bases, V lost 8 bases, and 12 bases had no gene match. This CDR3 contains 15 residues. The germline V gene encodes CDR1 SNHLY and CDR2 FYNNEI.

CDR3 nucleotides: TGTGCCAGCAGTACCGTAAGCTCGTACCAAGAGACCCAGTACTTC. It specifies CASSTVSSYQETQYF. J is TRBJ2-5 and V is TRBV27; D is ambiguous. The CDR3 is made up of 15 amino acids. CDR1 and CDR2 from the germline V gene are MNHEY and SMNVEV (reference sequence). Trimming pared 5 bases from V and 0 bases from J, leaving 13 bases between.

V is TRBV9 and J is TRBJ2-1; a weak D match, TRBD2 (7 bases). Germline V lookup: CDR1 SGDLS, CDR2 YYNGEE. This CDR3 comprises 15 residues. V was trimmed by 4 bases and J by 9 bases, leaving 20 bases between them. CDR3 DNA sequence: TGTGCCAGCAGCTTCGGGGGGCGGGAGTTTGGTGAGCAGTTCTTC. This translates into CASSFGGREFGEQFF.

This chain uses TRBV9 with TRBJ2-3; a weak D match, TRBD2 (6 bases). The CDR3 runs to 15 residues. Per germline, CDR1 SGDLS and CDR2 YYNGEE. V gave up 0 bases and J gave up 1 base, with 9 bases separating them. This CDR3 reads CASSVVGGGTDTQYF. DNA of the CDR3: TGTGCCAGCAGCGTAGTAGGCGGGGGCACAGATACGCAGTATTTT.